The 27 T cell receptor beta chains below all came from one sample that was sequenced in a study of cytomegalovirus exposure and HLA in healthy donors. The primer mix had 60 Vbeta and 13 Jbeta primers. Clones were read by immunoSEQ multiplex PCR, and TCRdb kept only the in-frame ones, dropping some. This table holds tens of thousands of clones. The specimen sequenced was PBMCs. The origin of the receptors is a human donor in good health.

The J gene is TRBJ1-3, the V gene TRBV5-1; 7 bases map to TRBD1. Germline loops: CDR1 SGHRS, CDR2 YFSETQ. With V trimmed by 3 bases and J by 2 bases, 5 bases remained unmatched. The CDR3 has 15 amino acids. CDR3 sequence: CASSWTGDAGNTIYF. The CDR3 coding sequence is TGCGCCAGCAGCTGGACAGGAGACGCTGGAAACACCATATATTTT.

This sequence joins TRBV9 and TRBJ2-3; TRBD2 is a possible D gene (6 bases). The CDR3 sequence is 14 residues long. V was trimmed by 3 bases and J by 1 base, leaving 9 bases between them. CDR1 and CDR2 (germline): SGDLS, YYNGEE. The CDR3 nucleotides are TGTGCCAGCAGCGCCGGGGAGGGCACAGATACGCAGTATTTT. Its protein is CASSAGEGTDTQYF.

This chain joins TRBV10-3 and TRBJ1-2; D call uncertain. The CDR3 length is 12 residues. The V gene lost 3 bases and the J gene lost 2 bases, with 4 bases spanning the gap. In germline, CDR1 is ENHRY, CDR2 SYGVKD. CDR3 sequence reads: CAISDRNYGYTF. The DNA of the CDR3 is TGTGCCATCAGTGACAGAAACTATGGCTACACCTTC.

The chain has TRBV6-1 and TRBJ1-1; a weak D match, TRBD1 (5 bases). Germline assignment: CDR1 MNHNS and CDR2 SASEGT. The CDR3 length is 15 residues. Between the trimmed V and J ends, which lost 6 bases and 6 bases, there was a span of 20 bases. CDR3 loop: CASRGVLGGRAEAFF. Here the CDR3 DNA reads TGTGCCAGCAGGGGGGTGTTGGGGGGTCGGGCTGAAGCTTTCTTT.

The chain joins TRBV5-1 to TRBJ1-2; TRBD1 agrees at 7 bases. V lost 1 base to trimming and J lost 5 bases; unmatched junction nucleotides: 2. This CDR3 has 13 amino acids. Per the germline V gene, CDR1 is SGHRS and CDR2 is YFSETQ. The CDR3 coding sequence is TGCGCCAGCAGCTTGAAACAGGGGTATGGCTACACCTTC. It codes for CASSLKQGYGYTF.

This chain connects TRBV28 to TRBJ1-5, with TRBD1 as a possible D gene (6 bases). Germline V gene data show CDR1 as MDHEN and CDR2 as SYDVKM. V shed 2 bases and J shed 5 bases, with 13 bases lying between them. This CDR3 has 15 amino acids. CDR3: CASSLRGEGDQPQHF. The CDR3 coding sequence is TGTGCCAGCAGTTTACGGGGCGAGGGGGATCAGCCCCAGCATTTT.

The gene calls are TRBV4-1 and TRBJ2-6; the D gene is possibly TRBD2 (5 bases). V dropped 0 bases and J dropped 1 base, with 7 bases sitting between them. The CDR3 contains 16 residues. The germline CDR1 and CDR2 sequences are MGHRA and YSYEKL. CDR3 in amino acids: CASSQDTGSGANVLTF. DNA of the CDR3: TGCGCCAGCAGCCAAGATACGGGGTCTGGGGCCAACGTCCTGACTTTC.

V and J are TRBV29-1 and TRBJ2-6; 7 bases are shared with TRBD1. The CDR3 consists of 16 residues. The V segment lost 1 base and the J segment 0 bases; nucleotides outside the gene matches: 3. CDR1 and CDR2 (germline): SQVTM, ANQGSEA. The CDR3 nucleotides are TGCAGCGTTGAAGGCAGGGGGAGCTCTGGGGCCAACGTCCTGACTTTC. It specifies CSVEGRGSSGANVLTF.

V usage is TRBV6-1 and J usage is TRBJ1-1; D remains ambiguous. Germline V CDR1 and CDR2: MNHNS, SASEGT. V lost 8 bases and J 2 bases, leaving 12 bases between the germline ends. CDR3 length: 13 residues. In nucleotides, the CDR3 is TGTGCCAGCTTTGCCTGGAGCAACACTGAAGCTTTCTTT. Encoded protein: CASFAWSNTEAFF.

CDR3 bases: TGCGCCAGCAGCCAAGAACCCCCTCGAGCGGTCTCCTACGAGCAGTACTTC. This encodes CASSQEPPRAVSYEQYF. The V gene is TRBV4-1, the J gene TRBJ2-7; D may be TRBD2 (5 bases). Trimming stripped 0 bases from V and 0 bases from J, with 15 bases between. Per germline, CDR1 MGHRA and CDR2 YSYEKL. The CDR3 spans 17 residues.

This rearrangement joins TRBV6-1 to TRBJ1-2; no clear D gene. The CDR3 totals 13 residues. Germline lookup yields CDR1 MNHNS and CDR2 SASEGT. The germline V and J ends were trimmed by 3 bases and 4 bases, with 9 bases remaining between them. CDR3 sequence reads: CASSDGLSYGYTF. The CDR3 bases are TGTGCCAGCAGTGATGGGCTTAGCTATGGCTACACCTTC.

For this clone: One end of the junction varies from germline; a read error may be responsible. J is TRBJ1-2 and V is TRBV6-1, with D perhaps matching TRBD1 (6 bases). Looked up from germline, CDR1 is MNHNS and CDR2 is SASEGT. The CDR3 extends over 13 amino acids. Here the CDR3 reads CTSSEATGYGYTF. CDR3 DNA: TGTACCAGCAGTGAAGCGACAGGCTATGGCTACACCTTC.

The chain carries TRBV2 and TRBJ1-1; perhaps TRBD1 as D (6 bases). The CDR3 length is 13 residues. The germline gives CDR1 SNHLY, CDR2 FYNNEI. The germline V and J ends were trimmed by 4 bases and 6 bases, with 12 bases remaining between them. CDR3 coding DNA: TGTGCCAGCAGTGCAGGGAGGGGGGCTGAAGCTTTCTTT. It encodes CASSAGRGAEAFF.

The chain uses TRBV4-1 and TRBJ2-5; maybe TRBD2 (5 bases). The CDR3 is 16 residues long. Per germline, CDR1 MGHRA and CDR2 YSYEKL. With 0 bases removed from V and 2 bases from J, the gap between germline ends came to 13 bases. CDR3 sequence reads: CASSQDNSGIQETQYF. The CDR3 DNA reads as TGCGCCAGCAGCCAAGATAATTCGGGGATTCAAGAGACCCAGTACTTC.

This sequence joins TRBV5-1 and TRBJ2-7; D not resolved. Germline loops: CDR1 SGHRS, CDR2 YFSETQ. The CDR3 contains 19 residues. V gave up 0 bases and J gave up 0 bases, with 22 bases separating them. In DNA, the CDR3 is TGCGCCAGCAGCTTGGGACACTTTAGGCCTGGTGCAAACTCCTACGAGCAGTACTTC. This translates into CASSLGHFRPGANSYEQYF.

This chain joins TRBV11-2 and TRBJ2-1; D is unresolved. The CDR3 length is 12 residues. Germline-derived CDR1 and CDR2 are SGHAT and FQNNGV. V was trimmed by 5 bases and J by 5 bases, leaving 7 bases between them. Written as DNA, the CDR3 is TGTGCCAGCAGCCTCACAGACAATGAGCAGTTCTTC. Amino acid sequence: CASSLTDNEQFF. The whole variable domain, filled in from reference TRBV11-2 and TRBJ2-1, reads EAGVAQSPRYKIIEKRQSVAFWCNPISGHATLYWYQQILGQGPKLLIQFQNNGVVDDSQLPKDRFSAERLKGVDSTLKIQPAKLEDSAVYLCASSLTDNEQFFGPGTRLTVL.

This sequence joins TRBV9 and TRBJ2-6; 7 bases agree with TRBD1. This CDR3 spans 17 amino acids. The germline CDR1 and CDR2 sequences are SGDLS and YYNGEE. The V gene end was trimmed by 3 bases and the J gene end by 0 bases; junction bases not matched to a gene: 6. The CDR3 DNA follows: TGTGCCAGCAGCGGACAGACAGGGAACTCTGGGGCCAACGTCCTGACTTTC. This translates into CASSGQTGNSGANVLTF.

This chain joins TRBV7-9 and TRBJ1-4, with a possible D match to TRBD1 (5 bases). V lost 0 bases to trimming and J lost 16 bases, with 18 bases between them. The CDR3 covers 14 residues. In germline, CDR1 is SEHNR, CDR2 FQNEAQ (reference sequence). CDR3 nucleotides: TGTGCCAGCAGCTTAGCGGCGGTCTACGACAGCCGGTTTTTT. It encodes CASSLAAVYDSRFF.

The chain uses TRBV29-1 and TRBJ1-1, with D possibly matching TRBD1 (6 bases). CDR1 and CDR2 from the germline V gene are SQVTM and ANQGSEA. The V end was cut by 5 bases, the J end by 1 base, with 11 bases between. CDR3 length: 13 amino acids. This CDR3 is CSVQGSGNTEAFF. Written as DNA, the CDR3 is TGCAGCGTTCAGGGGTCGGGGAACACTGAAGCTTTCTTT.

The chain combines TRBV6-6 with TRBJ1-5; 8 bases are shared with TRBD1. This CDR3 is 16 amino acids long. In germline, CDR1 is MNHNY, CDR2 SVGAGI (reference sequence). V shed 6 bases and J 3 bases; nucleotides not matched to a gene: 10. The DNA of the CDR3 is TGTGCCAGCAGCCGAGGACAGGGAGGACCCAATCAGCCCCAGCATTTT. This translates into CASSRGQGGPNQPQHF.

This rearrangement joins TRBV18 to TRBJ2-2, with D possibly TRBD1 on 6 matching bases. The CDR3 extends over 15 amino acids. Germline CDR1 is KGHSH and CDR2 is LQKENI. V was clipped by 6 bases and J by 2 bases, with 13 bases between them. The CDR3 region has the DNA TGTGCCAGCTCCCTACGGACAGCTAACACCGGGGAGCTGTTTTTT. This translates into CASSLRTANTGELFF.

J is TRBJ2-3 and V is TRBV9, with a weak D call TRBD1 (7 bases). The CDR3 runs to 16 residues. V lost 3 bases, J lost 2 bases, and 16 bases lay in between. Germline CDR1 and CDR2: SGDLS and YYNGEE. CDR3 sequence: CASSAGDSFTTDTQYF. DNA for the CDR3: TGTGCCAGCAGCGCGGGGGACAGTTTTACCACAGATACGCAGTATTTT.

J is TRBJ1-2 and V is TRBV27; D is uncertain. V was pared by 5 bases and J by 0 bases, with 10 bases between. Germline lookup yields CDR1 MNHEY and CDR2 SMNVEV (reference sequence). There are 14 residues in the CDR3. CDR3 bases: TGTGCCAGCAGTCCTCTTTCAGCTAACTATGGCTACACCTTC. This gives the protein CASSPLSANYGYTF.

The CDR3 nucleotides read TGTGCCAGTAGTATGTCCCCCACTCAAGCGGGGGGTACCCCTCGGGCCAAAAACATTCAGTACTTC. It encodes CASSMSPTQAGGTPRAKNIQYF. The gene calls are TRBV19 and TRBJ2-4; 9 bases match TRBD2. In germline, CDR1 is LNHDA, CDR2 SQIVND (reference sequence). V shed 3 bases and J 1 base; nucleotides not matched to a gene: 22. CDR3 size: 22 residues.

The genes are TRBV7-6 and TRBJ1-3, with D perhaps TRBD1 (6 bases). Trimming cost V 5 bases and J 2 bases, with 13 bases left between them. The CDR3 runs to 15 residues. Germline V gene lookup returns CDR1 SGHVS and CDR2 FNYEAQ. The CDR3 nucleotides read TGTGCCAGCAGCCTGGGGGGGGCGGCTGGAAACACCATATATTTT. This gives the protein CASSLGGAAGNTIYF.

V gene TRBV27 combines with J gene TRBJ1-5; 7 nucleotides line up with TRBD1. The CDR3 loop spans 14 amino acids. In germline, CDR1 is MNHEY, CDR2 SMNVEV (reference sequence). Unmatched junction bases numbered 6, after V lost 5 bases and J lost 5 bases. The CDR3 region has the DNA TGTGCCAGCAGTCCGAGGACAGGCCATCAGCCCCAGCATTTT. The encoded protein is CASSPRTGHQPQHF.

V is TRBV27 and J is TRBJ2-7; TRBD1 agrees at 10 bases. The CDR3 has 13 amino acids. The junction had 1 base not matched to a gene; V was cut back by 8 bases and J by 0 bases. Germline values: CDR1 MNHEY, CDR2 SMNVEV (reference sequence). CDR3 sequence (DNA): TGTGCCAGCGGGACAGGGGCCTCCTACGAGCAGTACTTC. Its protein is CASGTGASYEQYF.